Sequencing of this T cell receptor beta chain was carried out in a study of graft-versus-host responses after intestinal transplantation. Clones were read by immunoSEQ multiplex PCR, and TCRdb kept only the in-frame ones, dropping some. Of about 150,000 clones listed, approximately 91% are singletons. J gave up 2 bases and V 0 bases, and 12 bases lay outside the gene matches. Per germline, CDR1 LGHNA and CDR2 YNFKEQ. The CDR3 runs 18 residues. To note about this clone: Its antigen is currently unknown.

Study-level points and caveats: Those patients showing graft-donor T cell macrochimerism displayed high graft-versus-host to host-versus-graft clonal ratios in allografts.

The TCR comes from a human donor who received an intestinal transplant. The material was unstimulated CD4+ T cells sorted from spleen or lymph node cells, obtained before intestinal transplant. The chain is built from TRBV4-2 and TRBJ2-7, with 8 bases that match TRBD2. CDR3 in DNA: TGTGCCAGCAGCCAAGAACAAGACGGACAGACTAGCGCCTACGAGCAGTACTTC. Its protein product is CASSQEQDGQTSAYEQYF.